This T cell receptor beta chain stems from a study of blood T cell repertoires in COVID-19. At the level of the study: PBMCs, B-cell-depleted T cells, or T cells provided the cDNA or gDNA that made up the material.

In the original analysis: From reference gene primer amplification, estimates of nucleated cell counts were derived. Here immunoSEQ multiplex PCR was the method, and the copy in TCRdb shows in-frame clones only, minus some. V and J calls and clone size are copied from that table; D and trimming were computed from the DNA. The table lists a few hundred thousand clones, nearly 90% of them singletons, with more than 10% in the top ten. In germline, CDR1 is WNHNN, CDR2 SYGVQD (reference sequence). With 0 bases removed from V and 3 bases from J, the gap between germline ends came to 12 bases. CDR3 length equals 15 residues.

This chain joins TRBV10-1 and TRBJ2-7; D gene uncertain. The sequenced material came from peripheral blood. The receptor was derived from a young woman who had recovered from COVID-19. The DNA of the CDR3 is TGCGCCAGCAGTGAGTCCTCTTCTACCTACTACGAGCAGTACTTC. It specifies CASSESSSTYYEQYF.